The 14 T cell receptor beta chains below come from one sample, sequenced in a study of cytomegalovirus exposure and HLA in healthy donors. Sequencing was performed with immunoSEQ multiplex PCR; in TCRdb, only in-frame clones are kept and a portion is missing. Here the sample spans 200,000 or so clones, around 87% being singletons. Material for sequencing was PBMCs. All receptors derive from a woman aged 18-29 years in good health and CMV-seropositive.

V gene TRBV11-3 combines with J gene TRBJ2-1; perhaps TRBD1 as D (5 bases). The CDR3 is 12 residues long. The V end lost 5 bases, the J end lost 9 bases, and 11 bases lay between the germline ends. Germline assignment: CDR1 SGHNT and CDR2 YENEEA. In DNA form, the CDR3 reads TGTGCCAGCAGCGCACATACAGGTGAGCAGTTCTTC. Translating gives CASSAHTGEQFF.

The chain is built from TRBV5-4 and TRBJ2-7; TRBD1 aligns across 9 bases. CDR3 size: 15 residues. With 5 bases clipped from V and 5 bases from J, the junction kept 11 bases outside the gene matches. CDR1 and CDR2 (germline): SGHNT, YYREEE (reference sequence). Here the CDR3 DNA reads TGTGCCAGCAGTCCCGGCGGGACAGGGAGCCACGAGCAGTACTTC. This codes for CASSPGGTGSHEQYF.

The chain is built from TRBV27 and TRBJ1-4; the D gene is possibly TRBD1 (5 bases). The CDR3 runs 11 residues. V was shortened by 8 bases and J by 7 bases, with 8 bases between the two germline ends. CDR1 and CDR2 (germline): MNHEY, SMNVEV (reference sequence). The CDR3 bases are TGTGCCAGCCAGGGAGGTGAAAAACTGTTTTTT. Amino acids: CASQGGEKLFF.

The V gene is TRBV19, the J gene TRBJ1-5; no reliable D call. The CDR3 length is 13 residues. V was trimmed by 5 bases and J by 7 bases, leaving 12 bases between them. CDR1 and CDR2 (germline): LNHDA, SQIVND (reference sequence). This chain's CDR3 is CASSEGLGQPQHF. CDR3 in DNA: TGTGCCAGTAGTGAGGGCTTGGGCCAGCCCCAGCATTTT.

The J gene is TRBJ2-7, the V gene TRBV9, with a tentative D call TRBD2 (5 bases). The CDR3 totals 13 residues. V lost 0 bases, J lost 5 bases, and 9 bases lay in between. CDR1 and CDR2 from the germline V gene are SGDLS and YYNGEE. In nucleotides, the CDR3 is TGTGCCAGCAGCGTAGGAGGGTTGGACGAGCAGTACTTC. Translation gives CASSVGGLDEQYF.

The CDR3 DNA follows: TGTGCCACCAGCAGGGAGGTAGCAAATGAGCAGTTCTTC. Protein sequence: CATSREVANEQFF. The chain has TRBV15 and TRBJ2-1; D possibly corresponds to TRBD2 (5 bases). Looked up from germline, CDR1 is LNHNV and CDR2 is YYDKDF (reference sequence). V was trimmed by 3 bases and J by 7 bases, leaving 10 bases between them. This CDR3 contains 13 residues.

In DNA form, the CDR3 reads TGCGCCAGCAGCTTGGGTACACAGGGGATAGGTAGAGAGCAGTACTTC. Translating gives CASSLGTQGIGREQYF. This sequence joins TRBV5-1 and TRBJ2-7; TRBD1 matches 7 bases. J gave up 7 bases and V 0 bases, and 13 bases lay outside the gene matches. The CDR3 sequence is 16 residues long. Germline V CDR1 and CDR2: SGHRS, YFSETQ.

This chain links TRBV6-6 with TRBJ1-5, with TRBD1 as a possible D gene (6 bases). CDR1 and CDR2 (germline): MNHNY, SVGAGI (reference sequence). The CDR3 runs to 16 residues. Trimming removed 0 bases from V and 0 bases from J, with 9 bases in between. CDR3 in DNA: TGTGCCAGCAGTTACTCCCCGGACAGTAGCAATCAGCCCCAGCATTTT. Translated: CASSYSPDSSNQPQHF.

This clone showed up just once. The chain joins TRBV28 to TRBJ2-7; 8 bases align to TRBD2. The CDR3 extends over 17 amino acids. In germline, CDR1 is MDHEN, CDR2 SYDVKM. The J segment lost 4 bases and the V segment lost 5 bases, leaving 16 bases of the junction unmatched. The CDR3 DNA follows: TGTGCCAGCAGTATCCGGGGCGGGAGGAAACGCGTGTACGAGCAGTACTTC. Encoded protein: CASSIRGGRKRVYEQYF.

The chain recombines TRBV29-1 with TRBJ2-3; 12 bases map to TRBD2. With 2 bases clipped from V and 0 bases from J, the junction kept 12 bases outside the gene matches. The CDR3 runs to 19 residues. Germline loops: CDR1 SQVTM, CDR2 ANQGSEA. CDR3 nucleotides: TGCAGCGTTGAACGTAGGAAACTAGCGGGAGGAACTAGCACAGATACGCAGTATTTT. Translated, it gives CSVERRKLAGGTSTDTQYF.

The V gene is TRBV5-1, the J gene TRBJ2-3, with D perhaps TRBD2 (5 bases). This CDR3 comprises 17 residues. The V gene lost 7 bases and the J gene lost 0 bases, with 21 bases spanning the gap. Germline lookup yields CDR1 SGHRS and CDR2 YFSETQ. This CDR3 is CASFPGLRTASTDTQYF. In nucleotides, the CDR3 is TGCGCCAGCTTCCCCGGACTGAGGACGGCTAGCACAGATACGCAGTATTTT.

This sequence joins TRBV5-1 and TRBJ2-2, with a weak D call TRBD1 (6 bases). The germline gives CDR1 SGHRS, CDR2 YFSETQ. Trimming removed 2 bases from V and 3 bases from J, with 14 bases in between. CDR3 size: 16 residues. The CDR3 region is CASSFLQGIDTGELFF. The CDR3 region has the DNA TGCGCCAGCAGCTTTTTACAGGGTATCGACACCGGGGAGCTGTTTTTT.

The chain employs TRBV5-1 and TRBJ2-1, with 10 bases identical to TRBD1. This CDR3 contains 17 residues. Germline lookup yields CDR1 SGHRS and CDR2 YFSETQ. Unmatched junction bases numbered 12, after V lost 4 bases and J lost 5 bases. This CDR3 reads CASSVGGTGDGNNEQFF. DNA of the CDR3: TGCGCCAGCAGCGTGGGGGGGACAGGGGATGGGAACAATGAGCAGTTCTTC.

This rearrangement joins TRBV2 to TRBJ2-7; TRBD1 is a possible D gene (6 bases). The CDR3 runs to 14 residues. The germline V gene encodes CDR1 SNHLY and CDR2 FYNNEI. V lost 5 bases to trimming and J lost 1 base, with 12 bases between them. The DNA for the CDR3 is TGTGCCAGCAGTAGGGACACGGGATCCTACGAGCAGTACTTC. It encodes CASSRDTGSYEQYF.